These T cell receptor beta chains were read from a single sample in a study of cytomegalovirus exposure and HLA in healthy donors. Sequencing was performed with immunoSEQ multiplex PCR; in TCRdb, only in-frame clones are kept and a portion is missing. The sample includes more than 85,000 clones, 65% to 80% of them seen just once. Input material: PBMCs. These receptors were taken from a man aged 25 to 45 in good health and CMV-seropositive. Both conserved end residues are part of each CDR3. The D gene is left open where the match is weak. The listing skips clone size in some rows; elsewhere it reads once, few, many or a size class.

len	abundance	v_gene	j_gene	d_gene	CDR3nt	CDR3aa
12	NA	TRBV9	TRBJ2-5	NA	TGTGCCAGCATCCTTGCGCAAGAGACCCAGTACTTC	CASILAQETQYF
14	NA	TRBV27	TRBJ1-5	NA	TGTGCCAGCCGTCAAGCTACAGGGAATCAGCCCCAGCATTTT	CASRQATGNQPQHF
15	once	TRBV11-2	TRBJ2-4	NA	TGTGCCAGCAGCTCTAAACAGGGTCGCAAAAACATTCAGTACTTC	CASSSKQGRKNIQYF
16	NA	TRBV9	TRBJ2-7	TRBD1	TGTGCCAGCAGCGTGTTGGACAGGGACGACATCTACGAGCAGTACTTC	CASSVLDRDDIYEQYF
15	NA	TRBV7-2	TRBJ2-1	TRBD2	TGTGCCAGCAGCCCGGCCGGGGCTAGCGGGGATGAGCAGTTCTTC	CASSPAGASGDEQFF
13	NA	TRBV6-1	TRBJ1-2	NA	TGTGCCGGGTTACAACGGACAGTGCTTGGCTACACCTTC	CAGLQRTVLGYTF
17	NA	TRBV4-1	TRBJ2-1	NA	TGCGCCAGCAGCCAGGCTAGGGGGACTACGTCCTACAATGAGCAGTTCTTC	CASSQARGTTSYNEQFF
18	NA	TRBV30	TRBJ1-1	NA	TGTGCCTGGACCACCGACCAGGGCAGGGCGGTGGCGAACACTGAAGCTTTCTTT	CAWTTDQGRAVANTEAFF
13	NA	TRBV30	TRBJ1-6	NA	TGTGCCTGGAGTGACGGGTTACTATCACCCCTCCACTTT	CAWSDGLLSPLHF
15	NA	TRBV4-3	TRBJ1-1	TRBD1	TGCGCCAGCAGCCAACAGGACAGGGAGGACACTGAAGCTTTCTTT	CASSQQDREDTEAFF
15	NA	TRBV10-3	TRBJ1-1	NA	TGTGCCATCAGAGGGGGACCACAAAGGGACACTGAAGCTTTCTTT	CAIRGGPQRDTEAFF
17	NA	TRBV9	TRBJ2-2	TRBD1	TGTGCCAGCAGCACCACCCGGACAGGGCTGAACACCGGGGAGCTGTTTTTT	CASSTTRTGLNTGELFF
17	NA	TRBV5-6	TRBJ2-5	TRBD1	TGTGCCAGCAGCAAAGGGACAGGGGGCTGGCCGCATCGGACCCAGTACTTC	CASSKGTGGWPHRTQYF
16	NA	TRBV6-4	TRBJ1-1	TRBD1	TGTGCCAGCAGTGCGAATCCGGGACAGGGGAACACTGAAGCTTTCTTT	CASSANPGQGNTEAFF
13	NA	TRBV30	TRBJ1-4	TRBD1	TGTGCCTGGAGCGGAGGGGGCGGAGAAAAACTGTTTTTT	CAWSGGGGEKLFF
14	NA	TRBV6-1	TRBJ2-7	TRBD2	TGTGCCAGCAGTGAGGGACTAGCGAGCTACGAGCAGTACTTC	CASSEGLASYEQYF
15	NA	TRBV5-8	TRBJ2-7	NA	TGTGCCAGCAGCGCCGGGGGATTGAGCTCCTACGAGCAGTACTTC	CASSAGGLSSYEQYF
14	NA	TRBV25-1	TRBJ1-4	TRBD1	TGTGCCAGCAGTGTACGGACAGGGGATGAAAAACTGTTTTTT	CASSVRTGDEKLFF
16	NA	TRBV9	TRBJ2-5	TRBD1	TGTGCCAGCAGCGCGCTACTACAGGGGTTCCGAGAGACCCAGTACTTC	CASSALLQGFRETQYF
19	NA	TRBV11-3	TRBJ1-2	NA	TGTGCCAGCAGCTTAAAGTTGGGTGGTTTGGGGGCGAAGAACTATGGCTACACCTTC	CASSLKLGGLGAKNYGYTF
15	NA	TRBV7-3	TRBJ1-6	TRBD1	TGTGCCAGCAGCTTAAGGGGACAGGGGGATTCACCCCTCCACTTT	CASSLRGQGDSPLHF
14	NA	TRBV6-1	TRBJ2-5	NA	TGTGCCAGCCGTATTGGGGCCCTGGAAGAGACCCAGTACTTC	CASRIGALEETQYF
15	NA	TRBV5-5	TRBJ2-7	TRBD2	TGTGCCAGCAGCCCAACCGGGACTAGTGCCTACGAGCAGTACTTC	CASSPTGTSAYEQYF
13	NA	TRBV19	TRBJ1-1	TRBD1	TGTGCCAGTAGTGGACAGGGGAACACTGAAGCTTTCTTT	CASSGQGNTEAFF
14	NA	TRBV27	TRBJ1-1	TRBD1	TGTGCCAGCAGTTTGGGACAGGTAAACACTGAAGCTTTCTTT	CASSLGQVNTEAFF
14	few	TRBV4-3	TRBJ2-7	TRBD1	TGCGCCAGGACCCCGGGACAGAGCTCCTACGAGCAGTACTTC	CARTPGQSSYEQYF
17	NA	TRBV6-1	TRBJ1-2	NA	TGTGCCAGCAGTGAAACGATATACAGGGCTCCTAACTATGGCTACACCTTC	CASSETIYRAPNYGYTF
18	NA	TRBV18	TRBJ2-2	TRBD2	TGTGCCAGCTCACCATTGGCTAGCGGGGGGCACGACACCGGGGAGCTGTTTTTT	CASSPLASGGHDTGELFF
12	NA	TRBV30	TRBJ2-7	NA	TGTGCCTGGAGTGCCGGGACAAACGAGCAGTACTTC	CAWSAGTNEQYF
15	NA	TRBV4-1	TRBJ1-3	TRBD1	TGCGCCAGCAGCCAAGGACAGGGAGCCGGAAACACCATATATTTT	CASSQGQGAGNTIYF
12	NA	TRBV2	TRBJ2-7	NA	TGTGCCAGCAGTGATCCGAGCTACGAGCAGTACTTC	CASSDPSYEQYF
14	NA	TRBV11-2	TRBJ1-1	TRBD1	TGTGCCAGCAGCTTAGTGGGGGACAGCTCTGAAGCTTTCTTT	CASSLVGDSSEAFF
15	NA	TRBV30	TRBJ2-7	TRBD2	TGTGCCTGGGGAGATTTAGCGGGGCCGACCTACGAGCAGTACTTC	CAWGDLAGPTYEQYF
14	NA	TRBV10-2	TRBJ2-2	TRBD2	TGCGCCAGCATTCCGGGACCGGGGGGCGGGGAGCTGTTTTTT	CASIPGPGGGELFF
15	NA	TRBV7-2	TRBJ2-3	NA	TGTGCCAGCAGCCGTTTTGGGGGGGCGGAGGATACGCAGTATTTT	CASSRFGGAEDTQYF
11	NA	TRBV6-5	TRBJ1-2	NA	TGTGCCAGCAGTAACATTTATGGCTACACCTTC	CASSNIYGYTF
14	NA	TRBV28	TRBJ1-5	NA	TGTGCCAGCGTAGGAGTCGTTCGACATCAGCCCCAGCATTTT	CASVGVVRHQPQHF
13	few	TRBV27	TRBJ1-1	NA	TGTGCCAGCAGGCCCCGGGGAAACACTGAAGCTTTCTTT	CASRPRGNTEAFF
12	NA	TRBV7-9	TRBJ1-2	TRBD1	TGTGCCAGCAGCTGGGACAGGGACGGCTACACCTTC	CASSWDRDGYTF
16	NA	TRBV2	TRBJ2-3	TRBD2	TGTGCCAGCCCCTCTCCCCTAGCGGGGGGCACAGATACGCAGTATTTT	CASPSPLAGGTDTQYF
15	NA	TRBV5-6	TRBJ2-4	TRBD2	TGTGCCAGCAGCTTGATAGCGGGGGGCCAAAACATTCAGTACTTC	CASSLIAGGQNIQYF
14	NA	TRBV7-9	TRBJ2-1	NA	TGTGCCAGCAGCTTAGTTAGCGGCGACAATGAGCAGTTCTTC	CASSLVSGDNEQFF
13	NA	TRBV30	TRBJ2-3	NA	TGTGCCTGGGAACAGGGACGGACAGATACGCAGTATTTT	CAWEQGRTDTQYF
13	NA	TRBV6-1	TRBJ2-7	TRBD2	TGTGCCAGCAAGCTAGCGGGGGGCTACGAGCAGTACTTC	CASKLAGGYEQYF
12	NA	TRBV11-2	TRBJ2-1	NA	TGTGCCAGCAGCTTTGGGGGCAGTGAGCAGTTCTTC	CASSFGGSEQFF
17	NA	TRBV25-1	TRBJ2-4	TRBD1	TGTGCCAGCAGTCCGCGGACAGGGGCGGGGGCCAAAAACATTCAGTACTTC	CASSPRTGAGAKNIQYF
13	NA	TRBV11-2	TRBJ2-7	NA	TGTGCCAGCAGCTTAGTATTGGCGGGCGAGCAGTACTTC	CASSLVLAGEQYF
15	NA	TRBV5-5	TRBJ1-2	NA	TGTGCCAGCAGCTTAGGGCAGGGGCCTTTCTATGGCTACACCTTC	CASSLGQGPFYGYTF
14	NA	TRBV5-6	TRBJ2-1	NA	TGTGCCAGCAGCTTGCCAGGGCCCTACAATGAGCAGTTCTTC	CASSLPGPYNEQFF
15	NA	TRBV7-9	TRBJ2-7	NA	TGTGCCAGCAGCCCCCCCCGGCTAGCGTCCTACGAGCAGTACTTC	CASSPPRLASYEQYF
16	once	TRBV6-5	TRBJ1-2	NA	TGTGCCAGCAGTTACTTTCGGGGGGCAAGGAACTATGGCTACACCTTC	CASSYFRGARNYGYTF
15	NA	TRBV19	TRBJ2-7	TRBD1	TGTGCCAGTAGTATTTGGAAAGGGGGCCTTTACGAGCAGTACTTC	CASSIWKGGLYEQYF
15	NA	TRBV6-1	TRBJ2-2	NA	TGTGCCAGCAGTGAAGTTATGTTAATCACCGGGGAGCTGTTTTTT	CASSEVMLITGELFF
19	NA	TRBV23-1	TRBJ2-4	NA	TGCGCCAGCAGTCAAACCGGACATAAGGGGAAACTAGCCAAAAACATTCAGTACTTC	CASSQTGHKGKLAKNIQYF